This T cell receptor beta chain is from a study of control samples from healthy donors and cancer patients. This CDR3 has 13 amino acids. CDR1 and CDR2 (germline): MNHEY, SVGAGI. Trimming took 6 bases from V and 0 from J, leaving 6 bases between them. Some clones are missing from TCRdb's copy, which holds only in-frame ones; the method was immunoSEQ multiplex PCR. This sample has 90,000 to 150,000 clones, with approximately 87% found just once. J is TRBJ1-3 and V is TRBV6-5; D gene unclear. Sequencing used blood. This TCR was sampled from a man in his thirties or forties in good health. CDR3: CASRVLSGNTIYF. The CDR3, as DNA: TGTGCCAGCAGAGTTCTCTCTGGAAACACCATATATTTT.